The clone carrying this T cell receptor beta chain has more than one count but fewer than ten. The CDR3 contains 15 residues. V trimming: 3 bases; J trimming: 5 bases; junction bases outside the gene matches: 5. Germline V gives CDR1 MNHEY, CDR2 SMNVEV (reference sequence). Libraries were prepared by immunoSEQ multiplex PCR; TCRdb keeps only in-frame clonotypes and omits some of them. The data contain approximately 220,000 clones, less than 90% of them singletons. The sample comes from a study of blood T cell repertoires in COVID-19. Overall study: Samples of COVID-19 (acute and convalescent) were obtained from the United States, Italy and Spain. The cDNA or gDNA used as material had been derived from T cells, B-cell-depleted T cells, or PBMCs.

The rearrangement uses TRBV27 and TRBJ2-5; 11 nucleotides match TRBD1. The clonotype was recovered from a woman in her thirties or forties who had recovered from COVID-19. The source material was PBMCs or T cells enriched from blood (not recorded which). The CDR3: CASSLDRGRWETQYF. The CDR3 bases are TGTGCCAGCAGTTTGGACAGGGGGCGATGGGAGACCCAGTACTTC.